This T cell receptor beta chain was observed in a study of cytomegalovirus exposure and HLA in healthy donors. Study overall: An early data release held tens of millions of unique TCRs from HLA-typed donors.

The sample holds a few counts of this clone. Its antigen is undetermined. The CDR3 is made up of 17 amino acids. The germline V gene encodes CDR1 LNHNV and CDR2 YYDKDF (reference sequence). Between the trimmed V and J ends, which lost 3 bases and 4 bases, there was a span of 19 bases. Vbeta (60) and Jbeta (13) primers were used in the PCR. Measured with immunoSEQ multiplex PCR; TCRdb has only the in-frame clones, and not every one. Among 150,000 to 200,000 clones listed, about 87% were seen once. Study findings and constraints: The investigators catalogued 164 TCR beta chains as cytomegalovirus-associated.

The chain has TRBV15 and TRBJ1-3; no clear D gene. Input material: PBMCs. The source of this sequence is a woman aged 18 to 35 in good health and CMV-seronegative. Here the CDR3 reads CATSRLRGTPSGNTIYF. CDR3 nucleotide sequence: TGTGCCACCAGCAGGCTACGGGGAACCCCCTCAGGAAACACCATATATTTT.